A single sample is the source of the 24 T cell receptor beta chains below, sequenced in a study of cytomegalovirus exposure and HLA in healthy donors. 60 Vbeta and 13 Jbeta primers were used in PCR. Generated by immunoSEQ multiplex PCR, the TCRdb table keeps only in-frame clones and is missing some. Found here are under 200,000 clones; the top ten clones hold about 0.8%. Specimen: PBMCs. These receptors were collected from a woman between 18 and 29 years old in good health and CMV-seropositive.

CDR3 in amino acids: CASSLTWVRDPYEQYF. In DNA form, the CDR3 reads TGTGCCAGCAGTTTAACTTGGGTGCGGGACCCCTACGAGCAGTACTTC. The V gene is TRBV27, the J gene TRBJ2-5; TRBD2 might be the D (6 bases). TRBJ2-7 matches the DNA end more closely, so the J call is doubtful. This CDR3 comprises 16 residues. Germline assignment: CDR1 MNHEY and CDR2 SMNVEV (reference sequence).

CDR3 residues: CAISESGGVYEQYF. Here the CDR3 DNA reads TGTGCCATCAGTGAGTCGGGAGGGGTTTACGAGCAGTACTTC. This chain links TRBV10-3 with TRBJ2-7; 7 positions match TRBD2. With 0 bases clipped from V and 4 bases from J, the junction kept 3 bases outside the gene matches. Looked up from germline, CDR1 is ENHRY and CDR2 is SYGVKD. This CDR3 comprises 14 residues.

The chain links TRBV7-2 to TRBJ1-5; 7 bases line up with TRBD1. Germline CDR1 is SGHTA and CDR2 is FQGNSA. The CDR3 runs 16 residues. Trimming removed 5 bases from V and 4 bases from J; junction bases left unmatched: 11. The CDR3 protein is CASSADTGANNQPQHF. The DNA for the CDR3 is TGTGCCAGCAGCGCAGACACAGGGGCGAATAATCAGCCCCAGCATTTT.

The rearrangement links TRBV7-8 to TRBJ2-3; D gene unclear. Germline V gives CDR1 SGHVS, CDR2 FQNEAQ. The CDR3 spans 14 residues. The V and J ends lost 2 bases and 1 base respectively, with 7 bases between them. In nucleotides, the CDR3 is TGTGCCAGCAGCTTATTGGCAGGCACAGATACGCAGTATTTT. Translated: CASSLLAGTDTQYF.

In regard to this clone: Distinct nucleotide sequences in the sample also encode this CDR3. The genes are TRBV5-1 and TRBJ1-1; tentatively, D is TRBD1 (6 bases). V was cut by 4 bases and J by 1 base, with 8 bases left in between. Germline V gene sequence: CDR1 SGHRS, CDR2 YFSETQ. This CDR3 comprises 13 residues. The CDR3, as DNA: TGCGCCAGCAGCCCACAGGGGAACACTGAAGCTTTCTTT. Amino acids: CASSPQGNTEAFF.

V gene TRBV15 combines with J gene TRBJ2-7; 9 bases line up with TRBD1. Germline V gene sequence: CDR1 LNHNV, CDR2 YYDKDF (reference sequence). The V gene end was trimmed by 3 bases and the J gene end by 3 bases; junction bases not matched to a gene: 12. The CDR3 has 17 amino acids. The CDR3 reads CATSSNGVDRGLYEQYF. In nucleotides, the CDR3 is TGTGCCACCAGCAGTAACGGAGTGGACAGGGGACTCTACGAGCAGTACTTC.

The chain combines TRBV5-1 with TRBJ2-2; 9 bases align to TRBD1. From germline, CDR1 is SGHRS and CDR2 YFSETQ. This CDR3 is built from 14 residues. V shed 4 bases, J shed 6 bases, and the junction held 4 bases outside the gene matches. CDR3 in DNA: TGCGCCAGCAGCAAGACAGGGGGTCCCGGGGAGCTGTTTTTT. Protein: CASSKTGGPGELFF.

About this clone: It is unclear where the CDR3 begins or ends on the DNA, so no DNA is shown, and the CDR3 is as TCRdb lists it. The CDR3 reads CASSFGSGTEAFF. V gene TRBV11-3 combines with J gene TRBJ1-1. Germline V lookup: CDR1 SGHNT, CDR2 YENEEA. The CDR3 extends over 13 residues, inclusive of both ends.

The rearrangement links TRBV7-2 to TRBJ1-6; a possible D gene is TRBD1 (5 bases). The CDR3 sequence is 15 residues long. V lost 5 bases and J lost 2, with 10 bases in between. Looked up from germline, CDR1 is SGHTA and CDR2 is FQGNSA. DNA of the CDR3: TGTGCCAGCAGCCTAGGACAAGCCTATAATTCACCCCTCCACTTT. It is translated as CASSLGQAYNSPLHF. The full variable domain, its missing parts supplied by reference TRBV7-2 and TRBJ1-6, is GAGVSQSPSNKVTEKGKDVELRCDPISGHTALYWYRQSLGQGLEFLIYFQGNSAPDKSGLPSDRFSAERTGGSVSTLTIQRTQQEDSAVYLCASSLGQAYNSPLHFGNGTRLTVT.

The gene calls are TRBV5-8 and TRBJ1-5; possible D gene TRBD1, 6 bases. The CDR3 has 15 residues. V was pared by 4 bases and J by 7 bases, with 18 bases between. Germline CDR1 is SGHTS and CDR2 is YDEGEE. CDR3 protein: CASSPRAGASQPQHF. CDR3 bases: TGTGCCAGCAGCCCTCGGGCGGGGGCGTCACAGCCCCAGCATTTT.

The chain recombines TRBV5-1 with TRBJ2-7, with TRBD2 matching 8 bases. This CDR3 spans 15 amino acids. Germline values: CDR1 SGHRS, CDR2 YFSETQ. Trimming took 3 bases from V and 5 from J; bases not matched to a gene: 10. This chain's CDR3 is CASSSAGVNPHEQYF. In DNA form, the CDR3 reads TGCGCCAGCAGCTCAGCGGGAGTAAATCCCCACGAGCAGTACTTC.

The chain is built from TRBV9 and TRBJ2-5; D may be TRBD2 (7 bases). Germline CDR1 and CDR2: SGDLS and YYNGEE. V was shortened by 0 bases and J by 2 bases, with 11 bases between the two germline ends. The CDR3 contains 15 residues. CDR3 residues: CASSVGGRGQETQYF. The CDR3 bases are TGTGCCAGCAGCGTAGGGGGGAGGGGGCAAGAGACCCAGTACTTC.

This chain uses TRBV11-3 with TRBJ2-5; possibly TRBD2 for D (6 bases). The CDR3 extends over 14 amino acids. Germline lookup yields CDR1 SGHNT and CDR2 YENEEA. Trimming removed 1 base at V and 2 bases at J, with 8 bases between. The CDR3 DNA is TGTGCCAGCAGCTTAGTACGGGGGCAAGAGACCCAGTACTTC. Protein product: CASSLVRGQETQYF.

The chain links TRBV5-1 to TRBJ2-3; TRBD2 aligns across 11 bases. The germline gives CDR1 SGHRS, CDR2 YFSETQ. Losses at the gene ends were 3 bases for V and 0 bases for J; bases not matched to a gene: 6. The CDR3 covers 17 residues. The CDR3 region has the DNA TGCGCCAGCAGCTCTAGCGGGAGGACCTTAAGCACAGATACGCAGTATTTT. Its translation is CASSSSGRTLSTDTQYF.

The chain couples TRBV19 to TRBJ2-1; the match to TRBD2 covers 14 bases. The CDR3 sequence is 19 residues long. Looked up from germline, CDR1 is LNHDA and CDR2 is SQIVND (reference sequence). J lost 1 base, V lost 5 bases, and 10 bases had no gene match. CDR3 region: CASSVRLAGGPLSYNEQFF. CDR3 in DNA: TGTGCCAGTAGTGTTAGACTAGCGGGAGGGCCCTTGTCCTACAATGAGCAGTTCTTC.

The rearrangement links TRBV2 to TRBJ2-3; D is perhaps TRBD2 (7 bases). The CDR3 is 15 residues long. Trimming removed 3 bases from V and 4 bases from J, with 14 bases in between. Germline-derived CDR1 and CDR2 are SNHLY and FYNNEI. The CDR3 coding sequence is TGTGCCAGCAGTGACGGGGGGCGTTCGGCAGATACGCAGTATTTT. Residues: CASSDGGRSADTQYF.

The genes are TRBV5-1 and TRBJ2-7; 9 bases are a match to TRBD1. The CDR3 totals 14 residues. The trim removed 4 bases at V and 3 bases at J, leaving 5 bases unmatched. Germline CDR1 is SGHRS and CDR2 is YFSETQ. CDR3 nucleotides: TGCGCCAGCAGCCTAGACAGGGGGGGCTACGAGCAGTACTTC. Residues: CASSLDRGGYEQYF.

This chain uses TRBV6-5 with TRBJ2-1; weak D call: TRBD1 (6 bases). CDR1 MNHEY and CDR2 SVGAGI come from the germline V gene. With 10 bases removed from V and 0 bases from J, the gap between germline ends came to 13 bases. The CDR3 length is 14 residues. CDR3 DNA: TGTGCCACCATGGACAGAAACTCCTACAATGAGCAGTTCTTC. Its translation is CATMDRNSYNEQFF.

The V gene is TRBV18, the J gene TRBJ2-7; tentative D call: TRBD1 (6 bases). Trimming took off 4 bases at V and 1 base at J, with 17 bases between the two ends. The CDR3 covers 16 residues. Germline CDR1 KGHSH, CDR2 LQKENI. The CDR3 nucleotides read TGTGCCAGCTCACTTAAGGGTAGGGGGACATCCTACGAGCAGTACTTC. It is translated as CASSLKGRGTSYEQYF.

The V gene is TRBV7-9, the J gene TRBJ2-5, with 7 bases fitting TRBD2. V shed 11 bases and J 5 bases; nucleotides not matched to a gene: 8. Germline CDR1 SEHNR, CDR2 FQNEAQ (reference sequence). The CDR3 consists of 12 residues. Here the CDR3 reads CAEAGDGETQYF. The CDR3 region has the DNA TGTGCCGAGGCGGGAGACGGCGAGACCCAGTACTTC. The variable domain in full, completed from reference TRBV7-9 and TRBJ2-5, reads DTGVSQNPRHKITKRGQNVTFRCDPISEHNRLYWYRQTLGQGPEFLTYFQNEAQLEKSRLLSDRFSAERPKGSFSTLEIQRTEQGDSAMYLCAEAGDGETQYFGPGTRLLVL.

V usage is TRBV18 and J usage is TRBJ2-2; 7 bases are a match to TRBD2. Trimming took 0 bases from V and 6 from J; bases not matched to a gene: 16. Germline values: CDR1 KGHSH, CDR2 LQKENI. This CDR3 comprises 19 residues. CDR3 in amino acids: CASSPPGGRGGRYSGELFF. CDR3 in DNA: TGTGCCAGCTCACCACCGGGGGGACGAGGCGGGAGATATTCCGGGGAGCTGTTTTTT.

The rearrangement uses TRBV18 and TRBJ2-1, with TRBD2 identical over 7 bases. Trimming took 5 bases from V and 2 from J; bases not matched to a gene: 6. The CDR3 has 15 amino acids. Germline V gives CDR1 KGHSH, CDR2 LQKENI. The chain's CDR3 is CASSGRGSAYNEQFF. In DNA, the CDR3 is TGTGCCAGCTCAGGACGCGGGAGCGCCTACAATGAGCAGTTCTTC.

The V gene is TRBV4-1, the J gene TRBJ2-7; 9 bases fit TRBD1. CDR1 is MGHRA and CDR2 is YSYEKL in the germline V gene. The trim removed 1 base at V and 4 bases at J, leaving 5 bases unmatched. The CDR3 has 15 amino acids. Here the CDR3 reads CASSQGGTGTYEQYF. The CDR3 DNA sequence: TGCGCCAGCAGCCAAGGCGGGACAGGGACGTACGAGCAGTACTTC.

This sequence joins TRBV28 and TRBJ1-2; D is unclear. V was pared by 2 bases and J by 7 bases, with 14 bases between. Germline V CDR1 and CDR2: MDHEN, SYDVKM. The CDR3 length is 14 residues. The CDR3 reads CASSLRKGGSGYTF. For the CDR3, the DNA is TGTGCCAGCAGTTTAAGGAAGGGAGGGTCTGGCTACACCTTC.